A single sample is the source of the 14 T cell receptor beta chains below, sequenced in a study of PD-L1 blockade in urothelial cancer. TCRdb's table, derived via immunoSEQ multiplex PCR, lists solely in-frame clones and lacks some. This sample carries 55,000 to 75,000 clones, 75% to 85% of them seen once, and the ten largest clones take roughly 1.5%. Time point given: pretreatment peripheral blood. The sequencing used PBMCs, collected around atezolizumab (anti-PD-L1) treatment. All receptors come from a man aged 70-80 years with urothelial cancer.

The chain employs TRBV9 and TRBJ2-1, with 8 nucleotides matching TRBD2. This CDR3 is built from 14 residues. V dropped 3 bases and J dropped 7; count of bases not matched to a gene: 6. Germline loops: CDR1 SGDLS, CDR2 YYNGEE. CDR3: CASSARGGNNEQFF. Written as DNA, the CDR3 is TGTGCCAGCAGCGCCCGGGGGGGGAATAATGAGCAGTTCTTC.

The chain employs TRBV5-4 and TRBJ2-1, with 11 nucleotides matching TRBD2. This CDR3 region has 16 residues. Germline CDR1 and CDR2: SGHNT and YYREEE (reference sequence). The trim removed 5 bases at V and 0 bases at J, leaving 4 bases unmatched. The CDR3 sequence: CASSVAGGSSYNEQFF. The CDR3 nucleotides read TGTGCCAGCAGTGTAGCGGGGGGGAGCTCCTACAATGAGCAGTTCTTC.

The chain employs TRBV6-5 and TRBJ1-2; no reliable D call. The CDR3 is made up of 15 amino acids. Germline V gene lookup returns CDR1 MNHEY and CDR2 SVGAGI. Trimming shortened V by 0 bases and J by 3 bases, and 11 bases separated the two germline ends. This chain's CDR3 is CASSYSARRDYGYTF. As DNA, the CDR3 is TGTGCCAGCAGTTACTCGGCGCGGCGCGACTATGGCTACACCTTC.

The J gene is TRBJ2-1, the V gene TRBV27; possible D gene TRBD2, 6 bases. V was trimmed by 2 bases and J by 4 bases, leaving 12 bases between them. The CDR3 runs 15 residues. Germline V gene lookup returns CDR1 MNHEY and CDR2 SMNVEV (reference sequence). CDR3 loop: CASSLLAFGYNEQFF. DNA for the CDR3: TGTGCCAGCAGTTTACTAGCGTTCGGGTACAATGAGCAGTTCTTC.

This chain joins TRBV7-9 and TRBJ2-5, with no clear D. V lost 2 bases, J lost 0 bases, and 13 bases lay in between. CDR1 is SEHNR, CDR2 FQNEAQ, per germline (reference sequence). CDR3 length: 16 residues. CDR3 sequence reads: CASSLSGASNQETQYF. The CDR3 DNA reads TGTGCCAGCAGCTTATCAGGCGCCTCAAACCAAGAGACCCAGTACTTC. Looking up the rest from reference TRBV7-9 and TRBJ2-5 gives the full variable domain: DTGVSQNPRHKITKRGQNVTFRCDPISEHNRLYWYRQTLGQGPEFLTYFQNEAQLEKSRLLSDRFSAERPKGSFSTLEIQRTEQGDSAMYLCASSLSGASNQETQYFGPGTRLLVL.

The rearrangement links TRBV28 to TRBJ1-1; weak D call: TRBD1 (5 bases). CDR3 length: 16 residues. Deletions cut 2 bases from V and 4 bases from J, with 17 bases between. Germline values: CDR1 MDHEN, CDR2 SYDVKM. This CDR3 is CASSLGGREGFTEAFF. CDR3 bases: TGTGCCAGCAGTTTAGGGGGTAGGGAGGGGTTCACTGAAGCTTTCTTT.

The count of this clone is one. The chain recombines TRBV5-8 with TRBJ1-1; 7 bases are a match to TRBD1. Trimming at V came to 4 bases and at J to 4 bases, leaving 7 bases not matched to a gene. CDR3 length: 14 amino acids. Per germline, CDR1 SGHTS and CDR2 YDEGEE. The CDR3 DNA reads TGTGCCAGCAGCCGTGGGACAGAAGGCACTGAAGCTTTCTTT. Its translation: CASSRGTEGTEAFF.

V is TRBV6-1 and J is TRBJ1-5; 7 bases match TRBD1. Losses at the gene ends were 10 bases for V and 6 bases for J; bases not matched to a gene: 9. The CDR3 contains 13 residues. From germline, CDR1 is MNHNS and CDR2 SASEGT. The chain's CDR3 is CATERAGGQPQHF. In nucleotides, the CDR3 is TGTGCCACGGAACGGGCAGGGGGTCAGCCCCAGCATTTT.

This rearrangement joins TRBV15 to TRBJ2-7; tentative D call: TRBD1 (5 bases). Germline V gene sequence: CDR1 LNHNV, CDR2 YYDKDF (reference sequence). The CDR3 spans 15 residues. Trimming removed 5 bases at V and 3 bases at J, with 17 bases between. The DNA for the CDR3 is TGTGCCACCAGCTCCTTGGAAACAGGCGACTACGAGCAGTACTTC. Protein: CATSSLETGDYEQYF. The whole variable domain, filled in from reference TRBV15 and TRBJ2-7, reads DAMVIQNPRYQVTQFGKPVTLSCSQTLNHNVMYWYQQKSSQAPKLLFHYYDKDFNNEADTPDNFQSRRPNTSFCFLDIRSPGLGDTAMYLCATSSLETGDYEQYFGPGTRLTVT.

The chain carries TRBV5-1 and TRBJ2-7, with 11 bases matching TRBD2. This CDR3 has 16 amino acids. Germline CDR1 SGHRS, CDR2 YFSETQ. Trimming removed 4 bases from V and 7 bases from J; junction bases left unmatched: 13. CDR3 amino acids: CASSVVAGGPFGEQYF. For the CDR3, the DNA is TGCGCCAGCAGCGTGGTAGCGGGAGGGCCTTTCGGTGAGCAGTACTTC.

A few counts support this clone. V usage is TRBV7-3 and J usage is TRBJ2-1; 10 positions agree with TRBD1. Germline-derived CDR1 and CDR2 are SGHTA and FQGTGA. The CDR3 extends over 14 amino acids. The ends lost 5 bases at V and 6 bases at J; junction bases unmatched: 4. The CDR3 region has the DNA TGTGCCAGCAGCGCCGGGACAGGGGCCAATGAGCAGTTCTTC. Amino acid sequence: CASSAGTGANEQFF.

The CDR3 here is CASSQASPEETQYF. CDR3 sequence (DNA): TGTGCCAGCAGCCAAGCATCCCCGGAAGAGACCCAGTACTTC. V gene TRBV7-6 combines with J gene TRBJ2-5; D is uncertain. The germline V and J ends were trimmed by 5 bases and 3 bases, with 13 bases remaining between them. Germline V CDR1 and CDR2: SGHVS, FNYEAQ. There are 14 residues in the CDR3.

The chain combines TRBV7-9 with TRBJ2-7; D uncertain. The CDR3 is made up of 13 amino acids. CDR1 is SEHNR and CDR2 is FQNEAQ in the germline V gene (reference sequence). The germline V and J ends were trimmed by 1 base and 0 bases, with 4 bases remaining between them. For the CDR3, the DNA is TGTGCCAGCAGCTTAGACAGCTCCTACGAGCAGTACTTC. It yields the protein CASSLDSSYEQYF.

The V call is TRBV29-1, the J call TRBJ2-7; D is possibly TRBD1 (6 bases). This CDR3 region has 15 residues. V was pared by 4 bases and J by 3 bases, with 19 bases between. Germline assignment: CDR1 SQVTM and CDR2 ANQGSEA. This CDR3 reads CSVAGTTLNLYEQYF. CDR3 nucleotides: TGCAGCGTTGCCGGGACAACCCTAAACCTCTACGAGCAGTACTTC.